This entry concerns a single TCR beta chain. Its antigen is unknown. Trimming stripped 6 bases from V and 10 bases from J, with 22 bases between. This CDR3 has 14 amino acids. CDR1 is SQVTM and CDR2 is ANQGSEA in the germline V gene. Produced via immunoSEQ multiplex PCR; TCRdb's table is partial and in-frame only. Of 900,000 to 1,200,000 clones in the sample, 75% to 85% were seen once. The study separated CD4+ cells into CD45RA+ naive and CD45RA-negative memory subsets. This specimen belongs to a study of shared clonotypes between healthy human individuals. Study-wide points: Investigators collected only blood, and repertoires in tissues likely differ. The four-donor shared clonotypes exceeded non-shared clonotypes in generation probability, with non-shared ones scoring lower. Among the subsets, naive ones generally showed larger estimated richness than memory ones.

This clonotype was obtained from a man aged 18 to 35 in good health. Some clones in this sample may be carry-over from other donors' samples. The sample consisted of memory CD4+ T cells from PBMCs. Documented subset: CD45RA-negative fraction. The chain couples TRBV29-1 to TRBJ2-1; D is possibly TRBD1 or TRBD2 (6 bases each). This chain's CDR3 is CSVPSLWGRGEQFF. As DNA, the CDR3 is TGCAGCGTCCCCAGTCTTTGGGGGCGGGGCGAGCAGTTCTTC.